This T cell receptor (beta chain) was retrieved from a study of identical twins. TCRdb fed the 5' RACE reads into MiXCR, producing one record per CDR3 protein. The table records 690,000 or so distinct CDR3 sequences, 6.1% of them present only once. The length of the CDR3 is 14 residues. Trimming stripped 3 bases from V and 2 bases from J, with 8 bases between. The germline gives CDR1 MNHEY, CDR2 SVGAGI. This clonotype was observed at least ten times. The chain has TRBV6-5 and TRBJ1-5, with a weak D call TRBD1 (5 bases). Material: naive T cells sorted from blood. The TCR originated in a man aged 18-30 years in good health. The CDR3 sequence: CASSYRGGNQPQHF. DNA for the CDR3: TGTGCCAGCAGTTATCGGGGGGGCAATCAGCCCCAGCATTTT.